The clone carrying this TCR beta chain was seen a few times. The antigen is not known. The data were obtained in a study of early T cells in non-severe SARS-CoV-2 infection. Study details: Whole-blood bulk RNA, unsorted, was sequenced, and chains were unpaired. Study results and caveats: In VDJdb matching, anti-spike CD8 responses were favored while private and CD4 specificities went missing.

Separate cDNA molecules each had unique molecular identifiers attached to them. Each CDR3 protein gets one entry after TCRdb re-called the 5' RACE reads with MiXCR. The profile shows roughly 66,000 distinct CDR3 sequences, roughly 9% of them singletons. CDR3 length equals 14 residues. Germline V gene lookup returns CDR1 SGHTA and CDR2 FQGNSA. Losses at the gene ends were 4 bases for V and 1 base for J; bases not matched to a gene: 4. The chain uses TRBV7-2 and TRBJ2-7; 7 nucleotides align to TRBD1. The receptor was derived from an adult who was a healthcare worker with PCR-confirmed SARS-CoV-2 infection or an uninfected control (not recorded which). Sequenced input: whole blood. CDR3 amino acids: CASSSRQGSYEQYF. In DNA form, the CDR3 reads TGTGCCAGCAGCTCCCGACAGGGATCCTACGAGCAGTACTTC.